This TCR beta chain was retrieved from a study of control samples from healthy donors and cancer patients. Repertoires were generated with immunoSEQ multiplex PCR, while TCRdb's copy carries only in-frame clones and drops some. The data hold approximately 180,000 clones, with 90% to 95% observed a single time. The CDR3 covers 14 residues. Trimming stripped 0 bases from V and 8 bases from J, with 13 bases between. Germline-derived CDR1 and CDR2 are LGHNA and YNFKEQ. The chain has TRBV4-2 and TRBJ1-2; D is ambiguous. The clonotype originates from a woman under 30 in good health. Source material: blood. The CDR3 nucleotides read TGTGCCAGCAGCCAAGAGAACCCCGGGAGAGGCTACACCTTC. It encodes CASSQENPGRGYTF.